This record concerns one T cell receptor beta chain sequence. Its antigen remains unidentified. A junction end diverges from the germline sequence, so it may reflect a read error. This specimen comes from a study of cytomegalovirus exposure and HLA in healthy donors. Study outcomes and limitations: A previous analysis found most TCR beta V segments productive roughly 87% or roughly 30% of the time. Association with HLA alleles at 0.05 false discovery rate was found for 17,000 or so TCR beta sequences in a later analysis. Most CMV-associated TCR beta chains were later found to appear HLA-restricted.

Use of 60 Vbeta and 13 Jbeta primers characterized the PCR. Sequencing was performed with immunoSEQ multiplex PCR; in TCRdb, only in-frame clones are kept and a portion is missing. The data show more than 85,000 clones, 60% to 80% seen once. The TCR originated in a man in his thirties or forties in good health and CMV-seronegative. Sample: PBMCs.

CDR3 in amino acids: CASSPRDRGWNF. The CDR3 DNA follows: TGTGCCAGCAGTCCGCGGGACAGGGGTTGGAACTTC. The V and J genes are TRBV28 and TRBJ2-7; 10 nucleotides agree with TRBD1. The CDR3 extends over 12 amino acids. The germline V gene encodes CDR1 MDHEN and CDR2 SYDVKM. Complete variable domain (other parts from reference TRBV28 and TRBJ2-7): DVKVTQSSRYLVKRTGEKVFLECVQDMDHENMFWYRQDPGLGLRLIYFSYDVKMKEKGDIPEGYSVSREKKERFSLILESASTNQTSMYLCASSPRDRGWNFGPGTRLTVT.